This T cell receptor (beta chain) was obtained from a study of T cell responses to AZD1222 COVID-19 vaccine. Using immunoSEQ multiplex PCR, the repertoire was profiled, and TCRdb retains in-frame clones only, with some absent. The table records over 100,000 clones, roughly 90% of them present only once. Notes on the study in general: Just a handful of AZD1222 recipients were seropositive at baseline.

Germline V lookup: CDR1 SNHLY, CDR2 FYNNEI. The V end lost 3 bases, the J end lost 1 base, and 9 bases lay between the germline ends. The CDR3 length is 14 residues. Points on this clone: What it binds is not known.

The V call is TRBV2, the J call TRBJ1-1; D not certain. The clonotype was recovered from an adult who received the AZD1222 COVID-19 vaccine. The material was peripheral blood, obtained 28 days after the second AZD1222 dose. The CDR3 DNA reads TGTGCCAGCAGTGAGAGGGCAAGGAACACTGAAGCTTTCTTT. Its translation is CASSERARNTEAFF.